Sequencing of this T cell receptor (beta chain) was carried out in a study of T cell repertoires in cytomegalovirus infection. Overall study context: Indications of both CMV infection and matching HLA type were provided by public TCR beta signatures. Study-wide results and caveats: Pooled public TCR beta family frequency picked out CMV carriers with the relevant HLA. The study found HLA-C-restricted CMV-specific TCR beta clonotypes dominating the ex vivo response.

The CDR3 has 18 residues. V was clipped by 3 bases and J by 2 bases; unmatched bases: 12. The germline V gene encodes CDR1 MNHEY and CDR2 SVGEGT. TCRdb passed the reads through MiXCR, listing each CDR3 protein once. Among a few hundred thousand distinct CDR3 sequences listed, more than 25% were seen once. This clonotype occurred a few times. Its antigen is currently unknown. The genes are TRBV6-2 or TRBV6-3 and TRBJ2-1; 8 bases are a match to TRBD2. Material: PBMCs. This TCR was recovered from a human donor in good health (CMV status not recorded). Some clones in this sample may be carry-over from other donors' samples. CDR3 amino acids: CASSYAIGLADPYNEQFF. CDR3 nucleotides: TGTGCCAGCAGTTATGCCATAGGACTAGCAGATCCCTACAATGAGCAGTTCTTC.